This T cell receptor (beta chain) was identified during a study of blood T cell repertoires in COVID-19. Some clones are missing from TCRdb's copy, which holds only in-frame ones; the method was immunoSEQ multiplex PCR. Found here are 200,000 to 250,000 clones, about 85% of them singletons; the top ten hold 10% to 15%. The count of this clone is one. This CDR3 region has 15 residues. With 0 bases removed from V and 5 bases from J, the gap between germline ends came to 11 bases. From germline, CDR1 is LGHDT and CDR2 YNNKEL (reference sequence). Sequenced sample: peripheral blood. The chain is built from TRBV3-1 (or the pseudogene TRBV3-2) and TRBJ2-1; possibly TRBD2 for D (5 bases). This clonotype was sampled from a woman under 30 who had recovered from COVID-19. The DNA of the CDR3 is TGTGCCAGCAGCCAAGAGAGGGCTACAAACAATGAGCAGTTCTTC. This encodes CASSQERATNNEQFF.